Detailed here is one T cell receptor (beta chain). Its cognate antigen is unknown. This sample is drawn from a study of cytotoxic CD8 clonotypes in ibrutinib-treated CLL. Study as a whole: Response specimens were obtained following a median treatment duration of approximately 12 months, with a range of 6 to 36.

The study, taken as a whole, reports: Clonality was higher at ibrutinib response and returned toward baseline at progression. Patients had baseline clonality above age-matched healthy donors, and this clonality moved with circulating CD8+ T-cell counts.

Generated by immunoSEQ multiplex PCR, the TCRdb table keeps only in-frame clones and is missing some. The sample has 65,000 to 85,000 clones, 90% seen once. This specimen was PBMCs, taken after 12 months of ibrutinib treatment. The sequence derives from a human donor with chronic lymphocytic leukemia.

The CDR3 region is CASSFLREGLETQYF. CDR3 bases: TGTGCCAGCAGCTTCCTGCGGGAGGGCCTAGAGACCCAGTACTTC. The chain is built from TRBV7-9 and TRBJ2-5, with 9 bases that match TRBD2. CDR3 size: 15 residues. Trimming cost V 3 bases and J 4 bases; bases outside gene matches: 6. Germline V gives CDR1 SEHNR, CDR2 FQNEAQ (reference sequence).